The source of this TCR beta chain is a study of T cell responses to AZD1222 COVID-19 vaccine. Across the study: Combined were second doses at about 4 or about 12 weeks. Study-wide results and limits: Recipients of AZD1222 seropositive at baseline numbered only five or six. Among the donors, most were white British and more were female, and clonal diversity was possibly underestimated.

Profiling relied on immunoSEQ multiplex PCR, and the TCRdb table lists in-frame clones only, not all of them. Of under 70,000 clones in the sample, less than 90% are singletons; the top ten hold 21%. V was clipped by 3 bases and J by 6 bases; unmatched bases: 7. The germline CDR1 and CDR2 sequences are LNHDA and SQIVND (reference sequence). The CDR3 is 15 residues long. To note about this clone: Its antigen is unknown.

The V call is TRBV19, the J call TRBJ2-1; 8 nucleotides match TRBD2. This clonotype was obtained from an adult in good health. The starting material was peripheral blood, obtained on day 0 of AZD1222 vaccination. CDR3 DNA sequence: TGTGCCAGTAGTATGGGCGGGGGGCCCGGCAATGAGCAGTTCTTC. This translates into CASSMGGGPGNEQFF.